One T cell receptor (beta chain) is described in this entry. This entry comes from a study of PD-L1 blockade in urothelial cancer. The wider study: Typically, measured as a median, blood samples had 130,000 to 150,000 T cells.

Per germline, CDR1 SNHLY and CDR2 FYNNEI. With V trimmed by 7 bases and J by 1 base, 9 bases remained unmatched. This CDR3 has 15 residues. Method: immunoSEQ multiplex PCR; TCRdb's copy keeps in-frame clones and lacks some. The sample yields 30,000 to 40,000 clones, around nine tenths seen once. The J gene is TRBJ2-5, the V gene TRBV2, with 7 bases matching TRBD1. The sequences come from PBMCs, collected around atezolizumab (anti-PD-L1) treatment. This sequence was found in a man aged 70 or older with urothelial cancer. CDR3 sequence: CASTPGGQAQETQYF. The CDR3 bases are TGTGCCAGCACTCCAGGGGGTCAGGCCCAAGAGACCCAGTACTTC. Variable domain in full (rest from reference TRBV2 and TRBJ2-5): EPEVTQTPSHQVTQMGQEVILRCVPISNHLYFYWYRQILGQKVEFLVSFYNNEISEKSEIFDDQFSVERPDGSNFTLKIRSTKLEDSAMYFCASTPGGQAQETQYFGPGTRLLVL.